These 2 T cell receptor beta chains originate from one sample sequenced in a study of circulating and synovial CD4+ cells in juvenile arthritis. The repertoire was sequenced with immunoSEQ multiplex PCR; TCRdb's copy has only in-frame clones and lacks some. The table includes some 33,000 clones, roughly 94% detected once. Sequencing was done on a sample of CD4+ T cells from blood. The receptors were gathered from a human donor with juvenile idiopathic arthritis.

The chain is built from TRBV15 and TRBJ2-3, with D possibly being TRBD2 (5 bases). Germline V gene lookup returns CDR1 LNHNV and CDR2 YYDKDF (reference sequence). The length of the CDR3 is 16 residues. Deletions cut 5 bases from V and 1 base from J, with 16 bases between. The CDR3 reads CATSQRYGVRTDTQYF. CDR3 nucleotide sequence: TGTGCCACCAGCCAGAGGTACGGGGTTCGCACAGATACGCAGTATTTT.

In nucleotides, the CDR3 is TGTGCCAGTAGTATTGGGGACTTGGAGACCCAGTACTTC. The encoded protein is CASSIGDLETQYF. The chain is built from TRBV19 and TRBJ2-5, with D perhaps TRBD2 (6 bases). V was clipped by 3 bases and J by 5 bases, with 10 bases between them. The germline gives CDR1 LNHDA, CDR2 SQIVND (reference sequence). This CDR3 is 13 amino acids long. The entire variable domain, with the rest obtained from reference TRBV19 and TRBJ2-5, is as follows: DGGITQSPKYLFRKEGQNVTLSCEQNLNHDAMYWYRQDPGQGLRLIYYSQIVNDFQKGDIAEGYSVSREKKESFPLTVTSAQKNPTAFYLCASSIGDLETQYFGPGTRLLVL.